Presented here are 27 T cell receptor beta chains from one specimen sequenced in a study of cytomegalovirus exposure and HLA in healthy donors. Primers included in the PCR were 60 Vbeta and 13 Jbeta primers. The assay was immunoSEQ multiplex PCR, and TCRdb's table has in-frame clones only and misses some. The sample includes about 130,000 clones, 80% of them seen just once. The sample taken for sequencing was PBMCs. The source is a man aged 25 to 40 in good health and CMV-seropositive.

The chain uses TRBV7-9 and TRBJ1-1; 7 nucleotides align to TRBD1. This CDR3 comprises 16 residues. The V gene end was trimmed by 2 bases and the J gene end by 1 base; junction bases not matched to a gene: 7. The germline CDR1 and CDR2 sequences are SEHNR and FQNEAQ (reference sequence). For the CDR3, the DNA is TGTGCCAGCAGCTTACCCCCGGACAGGCCGAACACTGAAGCTTTCTTT. It yields the protein CASSLPPDRPNTEAFF.

V is TRBV7-6 and J is TRBJ1-4; D might be TRBD1 (5 bases). Trimming left V 0 bases short and J 13 bases short, with 18 bases between. CDR3 length: 15 amino acids. Germline-derived CDR1 and CDR2 are SGHVS and FNYEAQ. The CDR3 DNA reads as TGTGCCAGCAGCTTAGCGCTATTTCGGGGAGGGGTACTGTTTTTT. Encoded protein: CASSLALFRGGVLFF.

The chain couples TRBV5-1 to TRBJ2-3; D ambiguous. CDR1 and CDR2 (germline): SGHRS, YFSETQ. V lost 4 bases to trimming and J lost 6 bases, with 15 bases between them. The CDR3 contains 14 residues. CDR3 bases: TGCGCCAGCAGCCTAGGAACCGCGAGGGATACGCAGTATTTT. Protein product: CASSLGTARDTQYF.

The rearrangement uses TRBV5-1 and TRBJ2-7; D perhaps matches TRBD1 (6 bases). Trimming took off 4 bases at V and 2 bases at J, with 16 bases between the two ends. The germline gives CDR1 SGHRS, CDR2 YFSETQ. CDR3 length: 15 residues. The DNA for the CDR3 is TGCGCCAGCAGCCCAAATCGACAGGCGACCTACGAGCAGTACTTC. It codes for CASSPNRQATYEQYF.

The chain joins TRBV18 to TRBJ2-5, with 10 bases that match TRBD1. Germline CDR1 is KGHSH and CDR2 is LQKENI. The V segment lost 5 bases and the J segment 2 bases; nucleotides outside the gene matches: 8. This CDR3 comprises 16 residues. CDR3 nucleotides: TGTGCCAGCTCATTACGGACAGGGGGATTTCAAGAGACCCAGTACTTC. Amino acids: CASSLRTGGFQETQYF.

The chain links TRBV10-3 to TRBJ2-4, with 8 bases lining up with TRBD1. Germline CDR1 is ENHRY and CDR2 is SYGVKD. The trim removed 0 bases at V and 5 bases at J, leaving 0 bases unmatched. This CDR3 contains 14 residues. The CDR3 DNA is TGTGCCATCAGTGAGTCGACAGGGGAAAACATTCAGTACTTC. It translates to CAISESTGENIQYF.

V usage is TRBV7-8 and J usage is TRBJ2-3, with 11 bases matching TRBD2. The CDR3 length is 16 residues. CDR1 is SGHVS, CDR2 FQNEAQ, per germline. V lost 5 bases and J lost 2; bases outside the gene matches: 6. The CDR3 here is CASSVRLAGITDTQYF. CDR3 DNA: TGTGCCAGCAGCGTTAGACTAGCGGGGATCACAGATACGCAGTATTTT.

The rearrangement uses TRBV4-1 and TRBJ2-7; D unclear. The germline V and J ends were trimmed by 1 base and 0 bases, with 4 bases remaining between them. CDR3 size: 13 residues. CDR1 and CDR2 from the germline V gene are MGHRA and YSYEKL. CDR3 region: CASSQASSYEQYF. The CDR3 DNA sequence: TGCGCCAGCAGCCAAGCTAGCTCCTACGAGCAGTACTTC.

The chain is built from TRBV7-8 and TRBJ1-2; 8 bases match TRBD1. Germline CDR1 reads SGHVS; CDR2 reads FQNEAQ. Trimming at V came to 1 base and at J to 1 base, leaving 11 bases not matched to a gene. CDR3 length: 18 residues. The chain's CDR3 is CASSLEDRGPYFNYGYTF. DNA for the CDR3: TGTGCCAGCAGCTTAGAAGACAGGGGACCCTATTTTAACTATGGCTACACCTTC. Full variable domain (remainder filled in from reference TRBV7-8 and TRBJ1-2): GAGVSQSPRYKVAKRGQDVALRCDPISGHVSLFWYQQALGQGPEFLTYFQNEAQLDKSGLPSDRFFAERPEGSVSTLKIQRTQQEDSAVYLCASSLEDRGPYFNYGYTFGSGTRLTVV.

This rearrangement joins TRBV9 to TRBJ2-2; 8 bases are a match to TRBD1. The V gene end was trimmed by 4 bases and the J gene end by 6 bases; junction bases not matched to a gene: 2. Looked up from germline, CDR1 is SGDLS and CDR2 is YYNGEE. The CDR3 length is 13 residues. Here the CDR3 DNA reads TGTGCCAGCAGCTCAGGGGGCGCCGGGGAGCTGTTTTTT. Its translation: CASSSGGAGELFF.

This chain links TRBV21-1 with TRBJ1-1; TRBD1, the D gene given by the table, was not confirmed from the DNA. TRBV21-1 is described as a pseudogene. This CDR3 region has 15 residues. The CDR3 bases are TGTGCCAGCAGCGAAAAAACGACAGGGTCATCAAATGCTTTCTTT. Translation: CASSEKTTGSSNAFF.

The chain couples TRBV5-5 to TRBJ2-3; D gene uncertain. CDR1 is SGHKS and CDR2 is YYEKEE in the germline V gene (reference sequence). Deletions cut 4 bases from V and 3 bases from J, with 12 bases between. This CDR3 spans 14 amino acids. The CDR3 DNA is TGTGCCAGCAGCCCGCTGCCGGAGACAGATACGCAGTATTTT. Translation gives CASSPLPETDTQYF.

For this clone: One junction end does not reproduce the germline sequence, and a read error may be involved. The genes are TRBV5-1 and TRBJ2-6, with 9 bases lining up with TRBD1. The CDR3 has 17 amino acids. The germline CDR1 and CDR2 sequences are SGHRS and YFSETQ. CDR3 sequence reads: CASSHTTGGSGANGLTF. CDR3 bases: TGCGCCAGCAGCCATACAACAGGGGGCTCTGGGGCCAACGGCCTGACTTTC.

This clone has a handful of counts. This chain links TRBV9 with TRBJ2-3, with 8 bases identical to TRBD1. V shed 3 bases and J 4 bases; nucleotides not matched to a gene: 7. Germline V gene lookup returns CDR1 SGDLS and CDR2 YYNGEE. The CDR3 is made up of 15 amino acids. CDR3 sequence reads: CASSDLSGGPDTQYF. In DNA form, the CDR3 reads TGTGCCAGCAGCGACCTATCAGGGGGCCCAGATACGCAGTATTTT.

J is TRBJ1-2 and V is TRBV7-9; TRBD1 aligns across 7 bases. Per germline, CDR1 SEHNR and CDR2 FQNEAQ (reference sequence). Trimming removed 3 bases from V and 1 base from J; junction bases left unmatched: 8. The CDR3 spans 16 residues. The CDR3 sequence: CASSLGGQSSNYGYTF. The CDR3 DNA reads as TGTGCCAGCAGCTTGGGGGGACAGAGTAGTAACTATGGCTACACCTTC.

This chain joins TRBV5-6 and TRBJ2-3, with TRBD2 identical over 8 bases. In germline, CDR1 is SGHDT, CDR2 YYEEEE. Germline trimming cut 2 bases from V and 1 base from J; bases unmatched to any gene: 3. This CDR3 has 15 amino acids. The CDR3 spells CASSLGAGGTDTQYF. In nucleotides, the CDR3 is TGTGCCAGCAGCTTAGGAGCGGGGGGCACAGATACGCAGTATTTT.

This clone was picked up one time. The chain has TRBV7-9 and TRBJ2-7; a weak D match, TRBD1 (6 bases). CDR3 size: 15 residues. V lost 4 bases, J lost 3 bases, and 16 bases lay in between. CDR1 and CDR2 from the germline V gene are SEHNR and FQNEAQ (reference sequence). CDR3 sequence: CASSSTGQSFYEQYF. CDR3 nucleotide sequence: TGTGCCAGCAGCTCTACCGGACAGAGTTTCTACGAGCAGTACTTC. Together with reference TRBV7-9 and TRBJ2-7, the CDR3 gives the full variable domain: DTGVSQNPRHKITKRGQNVTFRCDPISEHNRLYWYRQTLGQGPEFLTYFQNEAQLEKSRLLSDRFSAERPKGSFSTLEIQRTEQGDSAMYLCASSSTGQSFYEQYFGPGTRLTVT.

The V and J genes are TRBV29-1 and TRBJ2-5, with TRBD1 matching over 12 bases. The DNA end is a closer match to TRBJ2-7, so the J assignment may be wrong. The CDR3 has 14 residues. Germline V gene sequence: CDR1 SQVTM, CDR2 ANQGSEA. In nucleotides, the CDR3 is TGCAGCGTTGAGGGGACAGGGGGCATCTACGAGCAGTACTTC. Translating gives CSVEGTGGIYEQYF.

V gene TRBV14 combines with J gene TRBJ1-2; tentative D call: TRBD1 (6 bases). Germline loops: CDR1 SGHDN, CDR2 FVKESK. This CDR3 region has 15 residues. Between the trimmed V and J ends, which lost 4 bases and 4 bases, there was a span of 16 bases. Written as DNA, the CDR3 is TGTGCCAGCAGCCCCTTAGCGGGGGCGCGCTATGGCTACACCTTC. Translated: CASSPLAGARYGYTF.

The chain recombines TRBV5-1 with TRBJ2-4; possibly TRBD1 for D (5 bases). The CDR3 runs 14 residues. The ends were cut back, 1 base at V and 7 bases at J, with 12 bases in the middle. Germline V gives CDR1 SGHRS, CDR2 YFSETQ. The CDR3 spells CASSLSGFGNIQYF. In nucleotides, the CDR3 is TGCGCCAGCAGCTTGTCAGGGTTTGGTAACATTCAGTACTTC.

The J gene is TRBJ2-7, the V gene TRBV6-1; TRBD2 matches at 7 bases. The CDR3 runs 13 residues. Germline values: CDR1 MNHNS, CDR2 SASEGT. Trimming took 2 bases from V and 9 from J; bases not matched to a gene: 7. The CDR3 protein is CASSEPGGPRQYF. CDR3 nucleotide sequence: TGTGCCAGCAGTGAACCGGGAGGCCCTCGGCAGTACTTC.

J is TRBJ1-6 and V is TRBV28, with 8 bases matching TRBD1. J was trimmed by 7 bases and V by 6 bases; bases with no gene match: 8. This CDR3 is built from 15 residues. Per germline, CDR1 MDHEN and CDR2 SYDVKM. CDR3 sequence reads: CASSNLQGGNSPLHF. CDR3 coding DNA: TGTGCCAGCAGCAACCTACAGGGGGGAAATTCACCCCTCCACTTT. Complete variable domain (other parts from reference TRBV28 and TRBJ1-6): DVKVTQSSRYLVKRTGEKVFLECVQDMDHENMFWYRQDPGLGLRLIYFSYDVKMKEKGDIPEGYSVSREKKERFSLILESASTNQTSMYLCASSNLQGGNSPLHFGNGTRLTVT.

This chain links TRBV27 with TRBJ2-5; TRBD1 agrees at 7 bases. The CDR3 is made up of 14 amino acids. The trim removed 5 bases at V and 9 bases at J, leaving 12 bases unmatched. Germline V gene lookup returns CDR1 MNHEY and CDR2 SMNVEV (reference sequence). The CDR3 region has the DNA TGTGCCAGCAGTCCTCGGACAGGCTTGGAGGCCCAGTACTTC. It yields the protein CASSPRTGLEAQYF.

V and J are TRBV6-1 and TRBJ2-7; 7 positions match TRBD1. CDR3 length: 14 residues. With V trimmed by 6 bases and J by 1 base, 6 bases remained unmatched. CDR1 is MNHNS, CDR2 SASEGT, per germline. The CDR3 region is CASRYGTASYEQYF. CDR3 nucleotide sequence: TGTGCCAGCAGGTACGGGACAGCGTCCTACGAGCAGTACTTC.

The rearrangement uses TRBV10-3 and TRBJ1-1; 7 bases line up with TRBD1. V was clipped by 6 bases and J by 8 bases; unmatched bases: 15. Germline CDR1 reads ENHRY; CDR2 reads SYGVKD. CDR3 length equals 15 residues. CDR3 sequence (DNA): TGTGCCATCAGAGATCCGGGGACAGCCTGGAGGGAAGCTTTCTTT. It yields the protein CAIRDPGTAWREAFF.

CDR3 DNA: TGTGCCAGCAGCGCTCGACAGGGCAGCAATCAGCCCCAGCATTTT. Protein product: CASSARQGSNQPQHF. V and J are TRBV6-1 and TRBJ1-5, with 7 bases that match TRBD1. The ends lost 6 bases at V and 1 base at J; junction bases unmatched: 6. The CDR3 spans 15 residues. Germline V gene lookup returns CDR1 MNHNS and CDR2 SASEGT.

This clone showed up just a few times. The chain recombines TRBV5-6 with TRBJ1-2, with TRBD1 identical over 10 bases. The V gene's germline CDR1 is SGHDT and CDR2 YYEEEE. There are 13 residues in the CDR3. V was clipped by 4 bases and J by 8 bases; unmatched bases: 5. The CDR3 region has the DNA TGTGCCAGCAGCCTGACAGGGGGCAGAGGCTACACCTTC. This codes for CASSLTGGRGYTF.